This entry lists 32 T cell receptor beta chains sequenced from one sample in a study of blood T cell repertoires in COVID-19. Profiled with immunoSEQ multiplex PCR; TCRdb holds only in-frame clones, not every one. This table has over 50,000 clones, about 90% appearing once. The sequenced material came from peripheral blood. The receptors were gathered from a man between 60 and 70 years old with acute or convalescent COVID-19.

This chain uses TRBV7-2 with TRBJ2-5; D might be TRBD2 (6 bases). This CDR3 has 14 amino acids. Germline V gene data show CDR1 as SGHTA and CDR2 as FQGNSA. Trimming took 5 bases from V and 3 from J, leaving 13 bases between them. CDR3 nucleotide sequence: TGTGCCAGCAGCGAGGGACTCACTGAAGAGACCCAGTACTTC. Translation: CASSEGLTEETQYF.

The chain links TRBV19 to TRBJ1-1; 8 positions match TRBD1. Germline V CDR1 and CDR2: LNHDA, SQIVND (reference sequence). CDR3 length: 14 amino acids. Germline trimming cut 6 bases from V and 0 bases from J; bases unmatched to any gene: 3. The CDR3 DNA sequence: TGTGCCAGTAGACTGGACAGGGTGAACACTGAAGCTTTCTTT. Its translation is CASRLDRVNTEAFF.

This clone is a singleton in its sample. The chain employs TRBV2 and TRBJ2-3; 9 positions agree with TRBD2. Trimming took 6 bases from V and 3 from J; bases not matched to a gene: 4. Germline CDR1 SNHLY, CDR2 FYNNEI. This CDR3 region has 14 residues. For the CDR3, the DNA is TGTGCCAGCAGCCTAGGACTAGCGACAGATACGCAGTATTTT. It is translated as CASSLGLATDTQYF.

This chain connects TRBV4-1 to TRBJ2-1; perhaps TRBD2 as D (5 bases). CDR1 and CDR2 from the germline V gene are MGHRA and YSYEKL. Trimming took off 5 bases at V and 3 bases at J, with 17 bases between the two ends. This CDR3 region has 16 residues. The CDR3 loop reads CASSYRALGDYNEQFF. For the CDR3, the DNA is TGCGCCAGCAGCTACCGGGCCCTCGGGGACTACAATGAGCAGTTCTTC.

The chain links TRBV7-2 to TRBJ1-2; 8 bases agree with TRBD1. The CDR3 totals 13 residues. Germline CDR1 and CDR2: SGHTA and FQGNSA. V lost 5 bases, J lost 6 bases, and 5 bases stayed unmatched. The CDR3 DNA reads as TGTGCCAGCAGCACCCGGGACAGGCATGGCTACACCTTC. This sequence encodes CASSTRDRHGYTF.

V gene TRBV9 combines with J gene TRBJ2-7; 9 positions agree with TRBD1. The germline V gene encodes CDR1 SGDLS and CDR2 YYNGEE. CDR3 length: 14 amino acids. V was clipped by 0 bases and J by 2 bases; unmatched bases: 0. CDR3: CASSVGQGAYEQYF. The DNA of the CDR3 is TGTGCCAGCAGCGTAGGACAGGGGGCCTACGAGCAGTACTTC.

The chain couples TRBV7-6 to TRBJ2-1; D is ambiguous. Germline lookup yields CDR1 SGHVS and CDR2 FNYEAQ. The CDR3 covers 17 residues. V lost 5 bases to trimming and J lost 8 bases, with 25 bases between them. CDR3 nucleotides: TGTGCCAGCAGCCACCCTAACCAGGTAGTTGGCCCCCATGAGCAGTTCTTC. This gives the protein CASSHPNQVVGPHEQFF.

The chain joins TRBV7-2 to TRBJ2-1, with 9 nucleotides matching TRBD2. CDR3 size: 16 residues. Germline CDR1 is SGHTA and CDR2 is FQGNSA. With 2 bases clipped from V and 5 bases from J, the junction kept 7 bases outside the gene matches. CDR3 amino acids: CASSLLSGGDNNEQFF. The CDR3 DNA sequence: TGTGCCAGCAGCTTACTTAGCGGGGGCGACAACAATGAGCAGTTCTTC.

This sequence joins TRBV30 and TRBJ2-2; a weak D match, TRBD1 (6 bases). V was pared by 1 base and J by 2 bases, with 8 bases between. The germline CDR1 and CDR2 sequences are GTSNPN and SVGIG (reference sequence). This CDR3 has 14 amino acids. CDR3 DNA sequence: TGTGCCTGGAGTGCGGGACAAAACACCGGGGAGCTGTTTTTT. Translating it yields CAWSAGQNTGELFF.

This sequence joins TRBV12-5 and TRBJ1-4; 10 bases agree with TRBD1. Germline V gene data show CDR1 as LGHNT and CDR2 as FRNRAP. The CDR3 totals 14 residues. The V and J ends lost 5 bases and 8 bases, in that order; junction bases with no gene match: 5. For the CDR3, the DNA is TGTGCTAGTGGTGCGGGACAGGGGCGAGAAAAACTGTTTTTT. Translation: CASGAGQGREKLFF. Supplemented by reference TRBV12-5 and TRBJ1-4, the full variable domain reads DARVTQTPRHKVTEMGQEVTMRCQPILGHNTVFWYRQTMMQGLELLAYFRNRAPLDDSGMPKDRFSAEMPDATLATLKIQPSEPRDSAVYFCASGAGQGREKLFFGSGTQLSVL.

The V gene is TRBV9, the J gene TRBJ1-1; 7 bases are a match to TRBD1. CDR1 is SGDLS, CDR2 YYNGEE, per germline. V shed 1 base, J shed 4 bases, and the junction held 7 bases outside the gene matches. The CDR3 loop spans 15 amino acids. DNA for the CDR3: TGTGCCAGCAGCGTACCAGGGGGAGTGAGCACTGAAGCTTTCTTT. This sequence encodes CASSVPGGVSTEAFF.

The CDR3 DNA reads TGTGCCAGCAGTTACTCGGGGCAGATCTACGAGCAGTACTTC. Translating gives CASSYSGQIYEQYF. The chain couples TRBV6-5 to TRBJ2-7; D is perhaps TRBD1 (5 bases). V was clipped by 0 bases and J by 3 bases, with 9 bases between them. CDR1 and CDR2 from the germline V gene are MNHEY and SVGAGI. The CDR3 consists of 14 residues.

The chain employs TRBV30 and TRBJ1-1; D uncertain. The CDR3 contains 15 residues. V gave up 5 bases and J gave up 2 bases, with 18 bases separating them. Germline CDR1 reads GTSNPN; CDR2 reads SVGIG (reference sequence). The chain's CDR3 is CAWGAVTKLNTEAFF. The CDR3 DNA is TGTGCCTGGGGAGCTGTCACCAAACTTAACACTGAAGCTTTCTTT. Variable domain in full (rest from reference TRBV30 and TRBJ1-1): SQTIHQWPATLVQPVGSPLSLECTVEGTSNPNLYWYRQAAGRGLQLLFYSVGIGQISSEVPQNLSASRPQDRQFILSSKKLLLSDSGFYLCAWGAVTKLNTEAFFGQGTRLTVV.

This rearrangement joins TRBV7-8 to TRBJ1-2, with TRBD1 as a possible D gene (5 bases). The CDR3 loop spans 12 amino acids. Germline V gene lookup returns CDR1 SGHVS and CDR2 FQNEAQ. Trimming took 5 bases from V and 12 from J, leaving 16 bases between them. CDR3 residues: CASSPAQGRHTF. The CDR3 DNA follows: TGTGCCAGCAGCCCCGCCCAGGGCCGGCACACCTTC.

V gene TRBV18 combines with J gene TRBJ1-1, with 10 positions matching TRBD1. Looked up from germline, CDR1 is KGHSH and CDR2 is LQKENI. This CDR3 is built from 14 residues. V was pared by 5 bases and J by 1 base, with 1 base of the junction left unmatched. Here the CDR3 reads CASSDRGQNTEAFF. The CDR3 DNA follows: TGTGCCAGCTCAGACAGGGGGCAGAACACTGAAGCTTTCTTT.

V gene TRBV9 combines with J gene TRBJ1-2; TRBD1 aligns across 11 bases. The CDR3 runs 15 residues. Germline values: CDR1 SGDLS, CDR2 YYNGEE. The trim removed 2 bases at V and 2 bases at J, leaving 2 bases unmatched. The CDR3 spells CASSVGQGGNYGYTF. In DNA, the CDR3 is TGTGCCAGCAGCGTGGGACAGGGGGGAAACTATGGCTACACCTTC.

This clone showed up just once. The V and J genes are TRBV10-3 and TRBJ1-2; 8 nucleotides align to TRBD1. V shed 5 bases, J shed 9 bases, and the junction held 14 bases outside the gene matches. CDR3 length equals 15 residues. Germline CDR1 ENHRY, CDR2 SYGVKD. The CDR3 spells CAISRHTGTGGRYTF. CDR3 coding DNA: TGTGCCATCAGTAGGCACACCGGGACAGGTGGGCGCTACACCTTC.

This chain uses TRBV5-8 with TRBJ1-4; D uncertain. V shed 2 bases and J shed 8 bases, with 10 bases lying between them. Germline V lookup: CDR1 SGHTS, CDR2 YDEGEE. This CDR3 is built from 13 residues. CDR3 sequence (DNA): TGTGCCAGCAGCTTAGAGGGTGGGGAAAAACTGTTTTTT. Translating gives CASSLEGGEKLFF.

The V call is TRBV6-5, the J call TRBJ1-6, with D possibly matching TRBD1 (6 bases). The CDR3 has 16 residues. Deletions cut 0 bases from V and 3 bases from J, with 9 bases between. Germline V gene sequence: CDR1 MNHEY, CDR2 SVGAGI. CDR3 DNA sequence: TGTGCCAGCAGTTACTCAAGGGGGAACTATAATTCACCCCTCCACTTT. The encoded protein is CASSYSRGNYNSPLHF.

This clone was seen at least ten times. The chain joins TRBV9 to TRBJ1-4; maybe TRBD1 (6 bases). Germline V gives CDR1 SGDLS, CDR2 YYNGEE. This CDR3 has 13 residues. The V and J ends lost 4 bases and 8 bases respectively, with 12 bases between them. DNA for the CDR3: TGTGCCAGCAGCCTCGGGGGGGGCGAAAAACTGTTTTTT. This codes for CASSLGGGEKLFF.

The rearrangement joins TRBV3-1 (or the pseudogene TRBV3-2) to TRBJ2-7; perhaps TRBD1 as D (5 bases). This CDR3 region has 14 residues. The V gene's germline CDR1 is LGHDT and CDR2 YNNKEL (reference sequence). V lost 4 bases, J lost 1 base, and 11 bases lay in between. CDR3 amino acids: CASSPGLGSYEQYF. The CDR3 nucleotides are TGTGCCAGCAGCCCAGGGTTAGGGTCCTACGAGCAGTACTTC.

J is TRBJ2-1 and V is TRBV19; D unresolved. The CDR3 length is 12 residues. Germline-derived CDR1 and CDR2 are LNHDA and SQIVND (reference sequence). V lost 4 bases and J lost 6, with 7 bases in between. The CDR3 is CASSSAGNEQFF. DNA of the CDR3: TGTGCCAGTAGTAGTGCAGGCAATGAGCAGTTCTTC. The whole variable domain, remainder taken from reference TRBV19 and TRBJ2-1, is DGGITQSPKYLFRKEGQNVTLSCEQNLNHDAMYWYRQDPGQGLRLIYYSQIVNDFQKGDIAEGYSVSREKKESFPLTVTSAQKNPTAFYLCASSSAGNEQFFGPGTRLTVL.

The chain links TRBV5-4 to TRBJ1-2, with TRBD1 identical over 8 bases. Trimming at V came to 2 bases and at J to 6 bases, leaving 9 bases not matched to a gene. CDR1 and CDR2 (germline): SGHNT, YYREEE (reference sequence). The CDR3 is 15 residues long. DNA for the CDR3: TGTGCCAGCAGCTTATCCGGGACAGGCTATAATGGCTACACCTTC. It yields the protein CASSLSGTGYNGYTF.

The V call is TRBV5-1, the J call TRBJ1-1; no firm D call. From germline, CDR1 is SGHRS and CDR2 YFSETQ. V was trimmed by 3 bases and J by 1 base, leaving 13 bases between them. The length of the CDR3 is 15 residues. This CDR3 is CASSYLEKKNTEAFF. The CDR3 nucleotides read TGCGCCAGCAGCTACCTCGAGAAGAAGAACACTGAAGCTTTCTTT.

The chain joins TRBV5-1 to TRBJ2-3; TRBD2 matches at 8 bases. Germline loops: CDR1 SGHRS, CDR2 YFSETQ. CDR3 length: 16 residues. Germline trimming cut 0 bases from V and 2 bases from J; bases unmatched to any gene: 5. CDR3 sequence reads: CASSLVWTSPTDTQYF. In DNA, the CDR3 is TGCGCCAGCAGCTTGGTTTGGACTAGCCCCACAGATACGCAGTATTTT.

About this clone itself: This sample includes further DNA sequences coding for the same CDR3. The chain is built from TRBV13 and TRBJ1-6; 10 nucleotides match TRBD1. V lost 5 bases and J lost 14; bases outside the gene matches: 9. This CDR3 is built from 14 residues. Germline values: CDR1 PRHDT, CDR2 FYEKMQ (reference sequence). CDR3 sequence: CASSLWDRGVALHF. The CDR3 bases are TGTGCCAGCAGCCTATGGGACAGGGGTGTGGCCCTCCACTTT.

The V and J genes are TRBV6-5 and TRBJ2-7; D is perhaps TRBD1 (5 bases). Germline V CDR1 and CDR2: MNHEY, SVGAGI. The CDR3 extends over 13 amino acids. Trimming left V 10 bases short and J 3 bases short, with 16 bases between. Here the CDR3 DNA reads TGTGCCACTAAGGCCCTGACAGACTACGAGCAGTACTTC. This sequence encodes CATKALTDYEQYF.

The chain's CDR3 is CASNQGANQPQHF. CDR3 bases: TGTGCCAGCAACCAGGGGGCGAATCAGCCCCAGCATTTT. V is TRBV28 and J is TRBJ1-5, with TRBD1 matching 8 bases. The CDR3 covers 13 residues. The germline V gene has CDR1 MDHEN and CDR2 SYDVKM. Unmatched junction bases numbered 3, after V lost 7 bases and J lost 4 bases.

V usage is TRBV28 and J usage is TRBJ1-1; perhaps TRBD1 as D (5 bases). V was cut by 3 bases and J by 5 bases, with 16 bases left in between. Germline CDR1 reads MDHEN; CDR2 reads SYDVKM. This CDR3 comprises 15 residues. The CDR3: CASSLQGVLRTEAFF. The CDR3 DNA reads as TGTGCCAGCAGTTTGCAAGGGGTGTTGAGGACTGAAGCTTTCTTT.

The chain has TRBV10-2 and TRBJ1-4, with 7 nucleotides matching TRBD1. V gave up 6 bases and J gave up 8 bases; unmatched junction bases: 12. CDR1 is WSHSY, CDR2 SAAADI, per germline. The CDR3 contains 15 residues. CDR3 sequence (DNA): TGCGCCAGCAGCGGAACAGGGGTTGTAGGAGAAAAACTGTTTTTT. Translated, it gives CASSGTGVVGEKLFF.

The chain's CDR3 is CASTEGRGYSPLHF. The DNA for the CDR3 is TGTGCCAGCACTGAGGGCAGGGGGTACTCACCCCTCCACTTT. The chain employs TRBV2 and TRBJ1-6; TRBD1 agrees at 7 bases. V trimming: 7 bases; J trimming: 10 bases; junction bases outside the gene matches: 10. Germline lookup yields CDR1 SNHLY and CDR2 FYNNEI. This CDR3 comprises 14 residues.

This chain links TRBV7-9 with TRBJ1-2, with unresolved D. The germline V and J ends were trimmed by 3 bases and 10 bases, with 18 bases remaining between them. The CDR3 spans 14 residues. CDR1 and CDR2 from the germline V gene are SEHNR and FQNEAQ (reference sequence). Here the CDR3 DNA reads TGTGCCAGCAGCTTGATGGTGAGGGAGGGTGACTACACCTTC. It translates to CASSLMVREGDYTF. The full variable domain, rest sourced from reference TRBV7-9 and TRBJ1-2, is DTGVSQNPRHKITKRGQNVTFRCDPISEHNRLYWYRQTLGQGPEFLTYFQNEAQLEKSRLLSDRFSAERPKGSFSTLEIQRTEQGDSAMYLCASSLMVREGDYTFGSGTRLTVV.